The next 3 T cell receptor beta chains were all read from a single sample in a study of regulatory T cells in long-lasting Graves disease. In building TCR beta libraries, iRepertoire HTBI primers were used together with Arm-PCR of CDR3 regions. TCRdb re-called the multiplex PCR reads with MiXCR, one entry per CDR3 protein. The repertoire consists of around 480,000 distinct CDR3 sequences, with 15% to 20% occurring once and the leading ten covering 12%. Time point: newly diagnosed GD, antithyroid drugs for less than 3 months. The TCR library was made from RNA extracted from PBMCs. The sample was also linked to a second study, of T cells in Graves' hyperthyroidism and ophthalmopathy.

This material consisted of peripheral blood mononuclear cells (PBMCs), taken at new diagnosis, from a patient treated with antithyroid drugs. The receptors shown here come from a man in his forties with Graves disease.

The table lists this clonotype with many counts. V usage is TRBV12-3 or TRBV12-4 and J usage is TRBJ2-1, with TRBD2 as a possible D gene (6 bases). There are 13 residues in the CDR3. V gave up 6 bases and J gave up 7 bases, with 13 bases separating them. The CDR3 is CASSDTGVNEQFF. The CDR3, as DNA: TGTGCCAGCAGCGACACGGGGGTGAATGAGCAGTTCTTC.

This clonotype was picked up many times. Mismatch with germline at one junction end may stem from a read error. CDR3 protein: CASSLGDRSYEQYF. DNA for the CDR3: TGTGCCAGCAGCTTGGGAGACAGGTCCTACGAGCAGTACTTC. This chain uses TRBV5-1 with TRBJ2-7; maybe TRBD1 (6 bases). The CDR3 is 14 residues long. CDR1 and CDR2 from the germline V gene are SGHRS and YFSETQ.

This clonotype was recorded many times. The chain couples TRBV28 to TRBJ2-1; 11 bases align to TRBD2. The germline CDR1 and CDR2 sequences are MDHEN and SYDVKM. The J segment lost 7 bases and the V segment lost 3 bases, leaving 8 bases of the junction unmatched. CDR3 size: 16 residues. The DNA for the CDR3 is TGTGCCAGCAGTTTCCCCCGTAGCGGGAGGGTTAATGAGCAGTTCTTC. Translating gives CASSFPRSGRVNEQFF.